This T cell receptor (beta chain) was obtained from a study of blood T cells in healthy people across ages. General observations from the study: Older individuals had lower TCR beta diversity per million T cells (the decline was roughly linear). Long-lived and aged donors differed, with more naive CD4+ cells and higher diversity in the long-lived. Diversity was estimated from one million T cells, and these estimates were considered underestimates.

Trimming left V 6 bases short and J 0 bases short, with 9 bases between. This CDR3 comprises 13 residues. Germline CDR1 reads MDHEN; CDR2 reads SYDVKM. Total RNA amounts of at least 6 micrograms were extracted per sample. As for this clonotype: Its target is not known.

A second PCR, run for roughly 7 to 12 cycles, used a sample-barcoded 5' primer plus a J-beta primer mix. TCRdb re-analysed the 5' RACE reads in MiXCR, keeping a single row per CDR3 protein. Of 700,000 to 950,000 distinct CDR3 sequences listed, 58% were seen once; the top ten hold approximately 20%. The chain is built from TRBV28 and TRBJ2-7, with D unresolved. This receptor was taken from a man younger than 45 in good health. The sample taken for sequencing was blood. CDR3 bases: TGTGCCAGCAGGCTTGTCGGCTCCTACGAGCAGTACTTC. It yields the protein CASRLVGSYEQYF.